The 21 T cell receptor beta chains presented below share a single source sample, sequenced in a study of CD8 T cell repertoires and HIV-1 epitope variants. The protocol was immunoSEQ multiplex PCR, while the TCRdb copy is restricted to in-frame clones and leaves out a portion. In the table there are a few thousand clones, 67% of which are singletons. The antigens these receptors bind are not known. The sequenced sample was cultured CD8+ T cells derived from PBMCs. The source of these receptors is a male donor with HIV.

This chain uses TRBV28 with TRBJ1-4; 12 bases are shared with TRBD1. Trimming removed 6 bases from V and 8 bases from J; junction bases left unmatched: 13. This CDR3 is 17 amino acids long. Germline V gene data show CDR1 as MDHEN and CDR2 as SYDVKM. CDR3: CASRQLRDRGLREKLFF. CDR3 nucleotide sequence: TGTGCCAGCAGACAACTTCGGGACAGGGGGCTAAGGGAAAAACTGTTTTTT.

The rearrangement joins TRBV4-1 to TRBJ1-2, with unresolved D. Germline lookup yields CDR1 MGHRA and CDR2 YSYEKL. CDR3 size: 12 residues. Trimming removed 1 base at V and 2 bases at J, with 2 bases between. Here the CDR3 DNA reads TGCGCCAGCAGCCAAGGGAACTATGGCTACACCTTC. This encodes CASSQGNYGYTF.

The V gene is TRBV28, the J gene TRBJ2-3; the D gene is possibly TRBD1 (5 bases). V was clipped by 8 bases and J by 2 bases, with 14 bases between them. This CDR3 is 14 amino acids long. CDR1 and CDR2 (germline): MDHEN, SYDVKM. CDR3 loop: CASGLEDNTDTQYF. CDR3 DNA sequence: TGTGCCAGCGGTCTTGAGGACAACACAGATACGCAGTATTTT.

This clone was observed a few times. In nucleotides, the CDR3 is TGTGCCAGCCAAGGACAGGGGGCGCGTGAGCAGTACTTC. It yields the protein CASQGQGAREQYF. This sequence joins TRBV28 and TRBJ2-7; 11 nucleotides align to TRBD1. Germline CDR1 MDHEN, CDR2 SYDVKM. V shed 8 bases and J 7 bases; nucleotides not matched to a gene: 7. This CDR3 is built from 13 residues.

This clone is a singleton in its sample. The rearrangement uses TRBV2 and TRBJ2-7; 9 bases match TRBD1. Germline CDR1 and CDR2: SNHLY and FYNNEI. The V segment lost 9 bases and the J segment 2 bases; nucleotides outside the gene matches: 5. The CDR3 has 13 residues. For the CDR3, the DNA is TGTGCCAGAACTGGGACAGGGCCCTACGAGCAGTACTTC. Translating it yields CARTGTGPYEQYF.

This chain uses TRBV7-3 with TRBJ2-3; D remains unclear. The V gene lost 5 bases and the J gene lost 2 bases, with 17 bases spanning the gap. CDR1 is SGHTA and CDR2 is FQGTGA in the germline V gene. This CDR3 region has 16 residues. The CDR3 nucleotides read TGTGCCAGCAGCCCTGGGGTAGTAAAAGTCACAGATACGCAGTATTTT. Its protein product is CASSPGVVKVTDTQYF.

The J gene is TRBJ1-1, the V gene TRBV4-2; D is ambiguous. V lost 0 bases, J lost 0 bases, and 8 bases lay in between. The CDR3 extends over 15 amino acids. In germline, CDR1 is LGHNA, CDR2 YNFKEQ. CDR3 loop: CASSQEGNMNTEAFF. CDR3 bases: TGTGCCAGCAGCCAAGAGGGAAACATGAACACTGAAGCTTTCTTT.

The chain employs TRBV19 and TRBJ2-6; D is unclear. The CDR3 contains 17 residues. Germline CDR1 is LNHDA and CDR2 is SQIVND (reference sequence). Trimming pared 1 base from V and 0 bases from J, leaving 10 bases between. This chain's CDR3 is CASSIVLTVSGANVLTF. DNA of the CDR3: TGTGCCAGTAGTATAGTACTTACTGTCTCTGGGGCCAACGTCCTGACTTTC.

The CDR3: CASNLLNTGELFF. DNA of the CDR3: TGTGCCAGCAATTTGCTAAACACCGGGGAGCTGTTTTTT. The V gene is TRBV5-8, the J gene TRBJ2-2; D unclear. The CDR3 loop spans 13 amino acids. Trimming shortened V by 6 bases and J by 2 bases, and 8 bases separated the two germline ends. Germline CDR1 and CDR2: SGHTS and YDEGEE.

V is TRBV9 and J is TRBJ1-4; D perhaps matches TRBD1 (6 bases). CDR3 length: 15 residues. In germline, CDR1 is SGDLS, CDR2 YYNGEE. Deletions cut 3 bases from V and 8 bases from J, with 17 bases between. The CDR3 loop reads CASSEGGDKAEKLFF. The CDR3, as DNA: TGTGCCAGCAGCGAGGGGGGTGACAAAGCAGAAAAACTGTTTTTT. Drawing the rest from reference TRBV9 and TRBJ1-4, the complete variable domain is DSGVTQTPKHLITATGQRVTLRCSPRSGDLSVYWYQQSLDQGLQFLIQYYNGEERAKGNILERFSAQQFPDLHSELNLSSLELGDSALYFCASSEGGDKAEKLFFGSGTQLSVL.

Written as DNA, the CDR3 is TGCAGCGTTGAAGGCGGACCGCCGAGGGCAGATACGCAGTATTTT. It is translated as CSVEGGPPRADTQYF. The chain uses TRBV29-1 and TRBJ2-3; possibly TRBD2 for D (5 bases). V was cut by 1 base and J by 4 bases, with 15 bases left in between. Germline CDR1 is SQVTM and CDR2 is ANQGSEA. This CDR3 spans 15 amino acids.

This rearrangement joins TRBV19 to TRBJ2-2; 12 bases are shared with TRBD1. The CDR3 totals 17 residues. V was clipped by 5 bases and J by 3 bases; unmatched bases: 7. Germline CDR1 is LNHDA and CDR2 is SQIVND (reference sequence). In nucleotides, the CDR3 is TGTGCCAGTAGTGTCGGGACAGGGGGCGCCCACACCGGGGAGCTGTTTTTT. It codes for CASSVGTGGAHTGELFF.

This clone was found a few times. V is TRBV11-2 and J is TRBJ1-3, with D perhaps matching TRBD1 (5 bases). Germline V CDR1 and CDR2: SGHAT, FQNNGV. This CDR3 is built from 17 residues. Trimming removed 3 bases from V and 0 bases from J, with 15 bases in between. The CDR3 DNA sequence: TGTGCCAGCAGCTTCCCCTCGCAGGGTAACTCTGGAAACACCATATATTTT. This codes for CASSFPSQGNSGNTIYF.

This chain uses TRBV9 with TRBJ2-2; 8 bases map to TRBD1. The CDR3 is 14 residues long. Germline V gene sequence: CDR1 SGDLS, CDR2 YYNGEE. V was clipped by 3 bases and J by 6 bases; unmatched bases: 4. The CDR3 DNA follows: TGTGCCAGCAGCGGGGGCAGGGGGCCCGGGGAGCTGTTTTTT. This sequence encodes CASSGGRGPGELFF.

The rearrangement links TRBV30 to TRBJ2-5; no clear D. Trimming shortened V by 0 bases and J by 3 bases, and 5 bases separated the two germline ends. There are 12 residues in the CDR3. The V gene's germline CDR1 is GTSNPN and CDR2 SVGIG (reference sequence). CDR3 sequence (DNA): TGTGCCTGGAGTGTAATGGAAGAGACCCAGTACTTC. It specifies CAWSVMEETQYF.

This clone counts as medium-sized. The CDR3 protein is CASSPPSGGHLFNSYEQYF. The CDR3 DNA is TGTGCCAGTAGTCCTCCTAGCGGGGGCCATCTCTTTAATTCCTACGAGCAGTACTTC. This chain links TRBV19 with TRBJ2-7; 10 nucleotides match TRBD2. CDR3 length equals 19 residues. J was trimmed by 1 base and V by 5 bases; bases with no gene match: 17. The V gene's germline CDR1 is LNHDA and CDR2 SQIVND (reference sequence).

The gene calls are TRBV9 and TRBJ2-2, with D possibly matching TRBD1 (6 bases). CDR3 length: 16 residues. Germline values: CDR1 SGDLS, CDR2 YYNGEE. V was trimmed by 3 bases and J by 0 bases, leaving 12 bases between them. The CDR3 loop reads CASSGIGTTNTGELFF. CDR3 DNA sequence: TGTGCCAGCAGCGGAATTGGGACAACGAACACCGGGGAGCTGTTTTTT.

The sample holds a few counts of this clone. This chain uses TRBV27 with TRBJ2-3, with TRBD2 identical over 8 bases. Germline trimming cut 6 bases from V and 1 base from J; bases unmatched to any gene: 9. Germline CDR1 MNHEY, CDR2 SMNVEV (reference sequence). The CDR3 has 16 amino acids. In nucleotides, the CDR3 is TGTGCCAGCAGACATACGACGACTAGCGGCACAGATACGCAGTATTTT. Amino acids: CASRHTTTSGTDTQYF.

DNA for the CDR3: TGTGCCAGCAGCTTAGCAGGGAAGGCTGGAAACACCATATATTTT. Encoded protein: CASSLAGKAGNTIYF. V usage is TRBV13 and J usage is TRBJ1-3, with D maybe TRBD1 (5 bases). The CDR3 totals 15 residues. V lost 1 base, J lost 2 bases, and 9 bases lay in between. Germline CDR1 reads PRHDT; CDR2 reads FYEKMQ (reference sequence).

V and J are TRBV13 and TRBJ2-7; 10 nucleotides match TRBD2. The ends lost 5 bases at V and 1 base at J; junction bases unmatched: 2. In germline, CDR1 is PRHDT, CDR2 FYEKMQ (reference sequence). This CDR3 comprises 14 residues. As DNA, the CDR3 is TGTGCCAGCAGCACTAGCGGGATGTCCTACGAGCAGTACTTC. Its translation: CASSTSGMSYEQYF.

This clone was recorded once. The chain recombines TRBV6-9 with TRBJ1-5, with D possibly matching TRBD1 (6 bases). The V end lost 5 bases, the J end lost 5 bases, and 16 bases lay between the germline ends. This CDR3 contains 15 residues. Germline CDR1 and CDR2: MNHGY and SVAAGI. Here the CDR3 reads CASSGGQGIHQPQHF. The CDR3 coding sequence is TGTGCCAGCAGTGGGGGGCAGGGGATACATCAGCCCCAGCATTTT.